The T cell receptor (beta chain) described here comes from a study of blood T cell repertoires in COVID-19 (dated by TCRdb to about 2020). For the study in its entirety: Samples from collaborators originated in the United States, Italy and Spain and spanned both the acute and convalescent phases of COVID-19. Where available, HLA class I and class II types were obtained from metadata supplied by the sample provider rather than from assay-based typing. The repertoires were released in a freely available public database intended as a resource for research on the immune response to SARS-CoV-2. The samples were drawn from two sources: the first 160 participants of the ongoing ImmuneRACE study, and fewer than 1,500 subjects contributed by 6 global collaborators. The dataset comprised deeply sampled blood TCRbeta repertoires from subjects exposed to, actively infected with, or recovered from COVID-19. Sample metadata almost always included a de-identified subject ID, COVID-19 status, age in years and sex. The prospective study material was composed of cDNA or gDNA derived from T cells, B-cell-depleted T cells, or PBMCs. The paper's findings and limits, for the study overall: The amount of clinical and demographic metadata varied by source and participant and was provided uncurated.

About this clone itself: Its antigen is still unknown. The record has no base qualities; no much larger clone is one base away.

Each collaborating institution followed its own protocols to collect whole blood in K2EDTA tubes. For TCRbeta analysis, collaborators shipped samples as frozen whole blood, isolated PBMCs, or DNA extracted from either of those sample types. TCRbeta CDR3 regions were amplified from genomic DNA by means of the immunoSEQ Assay, a bias-controlled multiplex PCR. The authors processed their data as follows. The number of nucleated cells in each sample was estimated from the amplification of reference gene primers within the assay. Sequence reads were collapsed and filtered to measure the absolute abundance of every unique TCRbeta CDR3 rearrangement. For each sample, productive Simpson clonality was calculated as the square root of Simpson's diversity index over productive rearrangements. TCRdb holds this immuneACCESS table with in-frame rearrangements only. Some clones are missing; in checked studies, unresolved V genes explain under half, and the rest has no known cause. V and J calls and clone size follow that table, whereas D and trimming were derived from the DNA. Across this sample there are some 670,000 clones, with approximately 90% seen only once. The ten largest clones take up 0.2% to 0.3% of the sample.

After removal of 2 bases from V and 0 bases from J, the junction retains 16 bases not matched to a gene. Per the germline V gene, MGHRA is the CDR1 and YSYEKL is the CDR2. The CDR3 has 20 amino acids, counting the end cysteine and phenylalanine. The only DNA kept is the CDR3, 60 bases in frame from the first base. Sequencing used peripheral blood. The V and J genes are TRBV4-1 and TRBJ2-1, and 7 junction bases match TRBD2. The receptor comes from a woman aged 18 to 35 with acute or convalescent COVID-19. The nucleotides are TGCGCCAGCAGCCAACCCCCAGGGACTACCACTCTCAGCTCCTACAATGAGCAGTTCTTC. Its translation reads: CASSQPPGTTTLSSYNEQFF.